This paragraph reports one TCR beta chain. What it binds is unknown. The repertoire was sequenced with immunoSEQ multiplex PCR; TCRdb's copy has only in-frame clones and lacks some. The repertoire has around 76,000 clones, about 87% of them found once; the top ten carry less than 0.7%. The sample originates from a study of OX40 agonist ivuxolimab in advanced cancers. Study details: Patients received intravenous ivuxolimab every 2 weeks at 0.01 to 10 mg/kg. The dose-escalation group included hepatocellular carcinoma, melanoma, renal cell carcinoma and head and neck cancer.

The cohort excluded patients with autoimmune disease history or systemic immunosuppression. This CDR3 spans 13 amino acids. CDR1 and CDR2 (germline): LNHDA, SQIVND (reference sequence). V was pared by 5 bases and J by 5 bases, with 12 bases between. Study-wide points: Low clonal expansion, among the lowest seen, marked partial responders at 0.1-3.0 mg/kg.

The source of this sequence is an adult with an advanced solid tumor such as melanoma, head and neck, liver or kidney cancer. This specimen was CD4+ or CD8+ T cells sorted from blood, taken in a trial of the OX40 agonist ivuxolimab. J is TRBJ1-2 and V is TRBV19, with D possibly being TRBD1 (5 bases). CDR3 loop: CASSWDWRYGYTF. CDR3 nucleotides: TGTGCCAGTAGTTGGGACTGGAGATATGGCTACACCTTC.